The T cell receptor beta chain described here comes from a study of blood T cell repertoires in COVID-19. Study overall: From the United States, Italy and Spain came samples of acute and convalescent COVID-19. T cells, B-cell-depleted T cells, or PBMCs provided the cDNA or gDNA that served as material.

Original processing methods: The authors estimated nucleated cell counts from reference gene primer amplification. Measured with immunoSEQ multiplex PCR; TCRdb has only the in-frame clones, and not every one. The DNA gave D and trimming, while V, J and clone size come from that table. The sample lists some 400,000 clones, more than 85% occurring once. With 4 bases removed from V and 0 bases from J, the gap between germline ends came to 10 bases. CDR3 length: 15 residues. Per the germline V gene, CDR1 is WSHSY and CDR2 is SAAADI. This TCR was sampled from a human donor in a cohort sampled during active COVID-19. The gene calls are TRBV10-2 and TRBJ1-5; D unclear. Sequenced input: peripheral blood. The chain's CDR3 is CASSGSGLSNQPQHF. CDR3 coding DNA: TGCGCCAGCAGTGGGTCAGGACTTAGCAATCAGCCCCAGCATTTT.